This TCR beta chain emerged from a study of shared clonotypes between healthy human individuals. Study-wide points: Naive subsets usually exceeded memory subsets in estimated richness. Among donors, the sharing of clonotypes was expected to be influenced by sequencing depth.

Deep-level assay runs were performed. Using immunoSEQ multiplex PCR, the repertoire was profiled, and TCRdb retains in-frame clones only, with some absent. The repertoire has 550,000 to 800,000 clones, 90% of them found once; the top ten carry 34%. Comment on this clone: Antigen unknown.

The CDR3 runs to 15 residues. The germline V and J ends were trimmed by 5 bases and 3 bases, with 17 bases remaining between them. Germline-derived CDR1 and CDR2 are SGHAT and FQNNGV. The TCR sequence derives from a man between 18 and 35 years old in good health. Some clones in this sample may be carry-over from other donors' samples. Sequencing was carried out using memory CD8+ T cells from PBMCs. As for subset: CD45RO+ cells pooled with CCR7-negative TemRA cells. The chain uses TRBV11-2 and TRBJ2-7; D is possibly TRBD1 (6 bases). The chain's CDR3 is CASSPSYRDNYEQYF. CDR3 bases: TGTGCCAGCAGCCCATCGTACCGGGACAACTACGAGCAGTACTTC.